The source of this T cell receptor (beta chain) is a study of T cell clones after liver transplantation. Study summary: Subjects received no induction therapy and standard immunosuppression until randomization at 12-24 months post-transplant.

Study-wide results and limits: Low donor cell numbers restricted donor-reactive repertoire measurement in a couple of subjects.

TCRdb's copy holds only in-frame clones and misses some; the assay was immunoSEQ multiplex PCR. The table records 85,000 to 130,000 clones, 75% to 90% of them present only once. A note on this clone: Its antigen is unknown.

Trimming shortened V by 10 bases and J by 0 bases, and 13 bases separated the two germline ends. The CDR3 runs to 13 residues. Germline V gives CDR1 MDHEN, CDR2 SYDVKM. This TCR was recovered from a human donor who received a liver transplant. The starting material was CD4+ T cells from blood, obtained before liver transplant. The V call is TRBV28, the J call TRBJ2-7; D unclear. The CDR3 is CATTLNFSYEQYF. Written as DNA, the CDR3 is TGTGCCACCACACTCAATTTCTCCTACGAGCAGTACTTC.